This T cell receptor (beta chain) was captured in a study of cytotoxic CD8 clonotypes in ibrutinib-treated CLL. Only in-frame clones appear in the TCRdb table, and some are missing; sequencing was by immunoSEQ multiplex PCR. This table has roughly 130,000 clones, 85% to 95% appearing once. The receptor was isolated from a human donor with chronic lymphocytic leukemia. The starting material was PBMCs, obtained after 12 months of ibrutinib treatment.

The CDR3 protein is CASSLVLGGGSNEQFF. CDR3 coding DNA: TGTGCCAGCAGCTTGGTTCTGGGCGGCGGGAGTAATGAGCAGTTCTTC. The chain employs TRBV5-6 and TRBJ2-1; 7 bases agree with TRBD2. CDR3 length equals 16 residues. Germline V lookup: CDR1 SGHDT, CDR2 YYEEEE. J gave up 7 bases and V 0 bases, and 10 bases lay outside the gene matches.